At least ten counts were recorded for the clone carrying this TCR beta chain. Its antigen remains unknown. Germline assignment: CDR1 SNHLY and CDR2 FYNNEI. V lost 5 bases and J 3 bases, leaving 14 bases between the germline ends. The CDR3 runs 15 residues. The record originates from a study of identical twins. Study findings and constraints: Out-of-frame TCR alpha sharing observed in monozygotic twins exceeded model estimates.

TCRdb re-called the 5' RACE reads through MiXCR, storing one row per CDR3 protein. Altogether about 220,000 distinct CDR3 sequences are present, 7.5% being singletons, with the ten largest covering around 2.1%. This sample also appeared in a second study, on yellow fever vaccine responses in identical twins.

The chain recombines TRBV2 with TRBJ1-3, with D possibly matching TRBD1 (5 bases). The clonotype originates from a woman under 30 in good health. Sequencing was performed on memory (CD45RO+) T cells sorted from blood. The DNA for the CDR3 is TGTGCCAGCAGTCCCGAGGAGGGGAGTGGAAACACCATATATTTT. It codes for CASSPEEGSGNTIYF.